A single sample gave rise to the 19 T cell receptor beta chains below, sequenced in a study of vaccination effects on CD4 cells after COVID-19. Viral peptide pools were used in the ViraFEST assay to expand antigen-specific CD4+ T cells, and sequencing came afterward. Culture proceeded for 9 to 11 days, and CD4+ T cells were then isolated. Each participant was administered two doses of either the BNT162b2 or the mRNA-1273 vaccine. The table came from immunoSEQ multiplex PCR; TCRdb's copy has only in-frame clones and leaves some out. The sample lists about 66,000 clones, under 80% occurring once. For these TCRs, the target antigens are not known. The material sequenced was CD4+ T cells from PBMCs cultured with HCoV-OC43 spike peptides, taken after COVID-19 vaccination. As to subset: HCoV-OC43 spike overlapping peptide pool stimulation. The receptors derive from a human donor who received a COVID-19 vaccine.

This clone was found once. The chain is built from TRBV29-1 and TRBJ1-2; D is ambiguous. This CDR3 comprises 14 residues. Germline loops: CDR1 SQVTM, CDR2 ANQGSEA. Trimming pared 4 bases from V and 2 bases from J, leaving 14 bases between. The CDR3 DNA reads TGCAGCGTTGCACGGCCCGGGCCGAACTATGGCTACACCTTC. Translated, it gives CSVARPGPNYGYTF.

The CDR3 region has the DNA TGTGCCAGCAGTTTAACAGCGAATTACGAGCAGTACGTC. The encoded protein is CASSLTANYEQYV. The chain is built from TRBV28 and TRBJ2-7; D is unresolved. CDR1 is MDHEN, CDR2 SYDVKM, per germline. There are 13 residues in the CDR3. Deletions cut 2 bases from V and 4 bases from J, with 9 bases between.

The chain employs TRBV28 and TRBJ2-3; 12 nucleotides match TRBD1. Unmatched junction bases numbered 6, after V lost 9 bases and J lost 5 bases. The CDR3 length is 14 residues. Germline assignment: CDR1 MDHEN and CDR2 SYDVKM. The CDR3 DNA sequence: TGTGCCAGTAGAGGGGACAGGGGGCTAGATACGCAGTATTTT. This encodes CASRGDRGLDTQYF.

The V call is TRBV7-3, the J call TRBJ2-5, with 7 nucleotides matching TRBD1. In germline, CDR1 is SGHTA, CDR2 FQGTGA. CDR3 length equals 13 residues. Unmatched junction bases numbered 4, after V lost 4 bases and J lost 5 bases. Here the CDR3 DNA reads TGTGCCAGCAGCTCAGGGGGTACGGAGACCCAGTACTTC. It specifies CASSSGGTETQYF. The full variable domain, in which reference TRBV7-3 and TRBJ2-5 provide the parts outside the CDR3, is GAGVSQTPSNKVTEKGKYVELRCDPISGHTALYWYRQSLGQGPEFLIYFQGTGAADDSGLPNDRFFAVRPEGSVSTLKIQRTERGDSAVYLCASSSGGTETQYFGPGTRLLVL.

The gene calls are TRBV5-1 and TRBJ2-3, with TRBD2 identical over 7 bases. After removal of 4 bases from V and 5 bases from J, the junction contained 10 bases not matched to a gene. The CDR3 is 15 amino acids. Germline CDR1 and CDR2: SGHRS and YFSETQ. CDR3 nucleotides: TGCGCCAGCAGCCTCTCGACTAGCTGGGGAGATACGCAGTATTTT. This gives the protein CASSLSTSWGDTQYF.

This rearrangement joins TRBV7-2 to TRBJ2-5, with D perhaps matching TRBD1 or TRBD2 (7 bases each). CDR1 is SGHTA and CDR2 is FQGNSA in the germline V gene. Trimming took 0 bases from V and 3 from J, leaving 11 bases between them. CDR3 length equals 15 residues. CDR3 bases: TGTGCCAGCAGCTTAGCGCGGGGGACAGAAGAGACCCAGTACTTC. Its protein product is CASSLARGTEETQYF.

The V and J genes are TRBV5-1 and TRBJ1-6; D uncertain. CDR1 SGHRS and CDR2 YFSETQ come from the germline V gene. There are 14 residues in the CDR3. Trimming removed 1 base from V and 5 bases from J, with 7 bases in between. CDR3 sequence: CASSLKGNNSPLHF. In DNA form, the CDR3 reads TGCGCCAGCAGCTTGAAAGGAAATAATTCACCCCTCCACTTT. The full variable domain, rest sourced from reference TRBV5-1 and TRBJ1-6, is KAGVTQTPRYLIKTRGQQVTLSCSPISGHRSVSWYQQTPGQGLQFLFEYFSETQRNKGNFPGRFSGRQFSNSRSEMNVSTLELGDSALYLCASSLKGNNSPLHFGNGTRLTVT.

The chain carries TRBV2 and TRBJ2-3; D remains ambiguous. Germline V gene sequence: CDR1 SNHLY, CDR2 FYNNEI. CDR3 length equals 11 residues. Trimming removed 2 bases at V and 5 bases at J, with 2 bases between. The DNA of the CDR3 is TGTGCCAGCAGTGAACTAGATACGCAGTATTTT. It encodes CASSELDTQYF.

V and J are TRBV4-3 and TRBJ1-6; a possible D gene is TRBD1 (5 bases). Deletions cut 0 bases from V and 10 bases from J, with 13 bases between. This CDR3 has 15 residues. CDR1 and CDR2 (germline): LGHNA, YSLEER. In nucleotides, the CDR3 is TGCGCCAGCAGCCAAGAAGGGGTAAACGGGTCACCCCTCCACTTT. It translates to CASSQEGVNGSPLHF.

The rearrangement links TRBV19 to TRBJ1-5; D is perhaps TRBD1 (6 bases). Trimming left V 6 bases short and J 5 bases short, with 8 bases between. CDR3 size: 12 residues. The V gene's germline CDR1 is LNHDA and CDR2 SQIVND (reference sequence). The DNA for the CDR3 is TGTGCCAGTAGACCAGGGGATCAGCCCCAGCATTTT. It encodes CASRPGDQPQHF.

This clone was seen a few times. At one boundary the junction diverges from the germline segment, which might be a read error. The chain has TRBV2 and TRBJ1-2; D may be TRBD1 (5 bases). The CDR3 length is 11 residues. Looked up from germline, CDR1 is SNHLY and CDR2 is FYNNEI. CDR3 protein: CASSELGQAIF. CDR3 DNA: TGTGCCAGCAGTGAGCTGGGGCAGGCGATCTTC.

The V call is TRBV6-2 or TRBV6-3, the J call TRBJ1-1; D not certain. V lost 5 bases to trimming and J lost 4 bases, with 26 bases between them. Germline-derived CDR1 and CDR2 are MNHEY and SVGEGT. This CDR3 is built from 18 residues. CDR3 sequence (DNA): TGTGCCAGCAGTCTGCTCGGACTAACCCAGAGGGTGGGCACTGAAGCTTTCTTT. It encodes CASSLLGLTQRVGTEAFF.

The chain joins TRBV13 to TRBJ1-3, with 7 bases lining up with TRBD1. Germline assignment: CDR1 PRHDT and CDR2 FYEKMQ (reference sequence). The CDR3 totals 16 residues. V lost 3 bases to trimming and J lost 2 bases; unmatched junction nucleotides: 7. The CDR3 DNA follows: TGTGCCAGCAGCTTCAGGGCGGGGACAGCTGGAAACACCATATATTTT. It encodes CASSFRAGTAGNTIYF.

The V call is TRBV19, the J call TRBJ1-5; possibly TRBD1 for D (5 bases). The germline V gene encodes CDR1 LNHDA and CDR2 SQIVND (reference sequence). Trimming stripped 2 bases from V and 5 bases from J, with 13 bases between. CDR3 length: 15 residues. CDR3: CASSILLRGHQPQHF. Here the CDR3 DNA reads TGTGCCAGTAGTATACTCCTAAGGGGACATCAGCCCCAGCATTTT.

V usage is TRBV12-5 and J usage is TRBJ2-3; possible D gene TRBD2, 5 bases. V shed 11 bases and J shed 0 bases, with 15 bases lying between them. CDR3 length equals 14 residues. Germline V gene sequence: CDR1 LGHNT, CDR2 FRNRAP. DNA for the CDR3: TGTGCTGCCGCCCGGGATTCTAGCACAGATACGCAGTATTTT. This encodes CAAARDSSTDTQYF.

The genes are TRBV6-5 and TRBJ2-3, with no clear D. The germline V gene has CDR1 MNHEY and CDR2 SVGAGI. Trimming stripped 3 bases from V and 2 bases from J, with 9 bases between. There are 14 residues in the CDR3. In DNA, the CDR3 is TGTGCCAGCAGTTATGGGGTAAACACAGATACGCAGTATTTT. Translation: CASSYGVNTDTQYF.

In this sample, this clone turned up once. The V and J genes are TRBV20-1 and TRBJ1-4, with D unresolved. The CDR3 consists of 14 residues. CDR1 DFQATT and CDR2 SNEGSKA come from the germline V gene (reference sequence). V was trimmed by 3 bases and J by 5 bases, leaving 13 bases between them. The CDR3 sequence: CSASSGNLNEKLFF. CDR3 nucleotides: TGCAGTGCTAGTTCAGGAAATCTAAATGAAAAACTGTTTTTT.

This clone came up a few times. The rearrangement joins TRBV19 to TRBJ1-1, with D unresolved. V was pared by 8 bases and J by 0 bases, with 16 bases between. There are 15 residues in the CDR3. Germline CDR1 reads LNHDA; CDR2 reads SQIVND (reference sequence). CDR3 sequence: CASSQPYTLNTEAFF. The CDR3 bases are TGTGCCAGTTCTCAGCCCTATACATTGAACACTGAAGCTTTCTTT.

Details on this clone: This same CDR3 is encoded by further DNA sequences in the sample. The genes are TRBV10-3 and TRBJ1-2, with TRBD1 matching 10 bases. CDR1 is ENHRY, CDR2 SYGVKD, per germline. The V segment lost 2 bases and the J segment 3 bases; nucleotides outside the gene matches: 3. CDR3 length: 15 residues. The CDR3 DNA reads as TGTGCCATCAGTGAGGGGGGACAGGGGCACTATGGCTACACCTTC. Translated, it gives CAISEGGQGHYGYTF.